This T cell receptor (beta chain) was identified in a study of OX40 agonist ivuxolimab in advanced cancers. Measured with immunoSEQ multiplex PCR; TCRdb has only the in-frame clones, and not every one. Here the sample spans some 85,000 clones, approximately 90% being singletons. This CDR3 is 13 amino acids long. Trimming stripped 5 bases from V and 3 bases from J, with 11 bases between. CDR1 is MDHEN and CDR2 is SYDVKM in the germline V gene. This TCR came from an adult with an advanced solid tumor such as melanoma, head and neck, liver or kidney cancer. The source material was CD4+ or CD8+ T cells sorted from blood, sampled in a trial of the OX40 agonist ivuxolimab. The V call is TRBV28, the J call TRBJ2-7; weak D call: TRBD1 (5 bases). CDR3: CASSDQGNYEQYF. In nucleotides, the CDR3 is TGTGCCAGCAGTGACCAGGGTAACTACGAGCAGTACTTC.